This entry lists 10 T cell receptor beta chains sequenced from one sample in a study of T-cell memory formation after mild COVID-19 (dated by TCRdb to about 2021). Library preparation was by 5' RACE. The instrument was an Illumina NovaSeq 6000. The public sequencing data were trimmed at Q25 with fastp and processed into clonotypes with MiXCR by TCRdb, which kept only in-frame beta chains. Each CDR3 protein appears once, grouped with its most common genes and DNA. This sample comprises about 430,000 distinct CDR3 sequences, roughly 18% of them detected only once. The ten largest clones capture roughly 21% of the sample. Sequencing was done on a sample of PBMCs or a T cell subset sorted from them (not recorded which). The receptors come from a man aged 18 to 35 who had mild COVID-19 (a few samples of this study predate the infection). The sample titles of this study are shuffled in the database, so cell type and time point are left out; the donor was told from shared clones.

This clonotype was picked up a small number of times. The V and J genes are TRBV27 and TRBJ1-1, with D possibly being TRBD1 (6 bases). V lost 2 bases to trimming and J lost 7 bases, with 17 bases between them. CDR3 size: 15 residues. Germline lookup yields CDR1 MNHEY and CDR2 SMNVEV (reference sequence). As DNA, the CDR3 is TGTGCCAGCAGTTTACTCCACAGGGTCCGGTTTGAAGCTTTCTTT. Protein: CASSLLHRVRFEAFF.

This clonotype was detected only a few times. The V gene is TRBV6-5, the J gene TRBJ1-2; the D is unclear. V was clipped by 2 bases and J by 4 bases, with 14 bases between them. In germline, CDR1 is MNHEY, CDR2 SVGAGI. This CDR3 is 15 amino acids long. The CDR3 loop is CASSYVGHVGYGYTF. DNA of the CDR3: TGTGCCAGCAGTTACGTTGGCCACGTGGGCTATGGCTACACCTTC.

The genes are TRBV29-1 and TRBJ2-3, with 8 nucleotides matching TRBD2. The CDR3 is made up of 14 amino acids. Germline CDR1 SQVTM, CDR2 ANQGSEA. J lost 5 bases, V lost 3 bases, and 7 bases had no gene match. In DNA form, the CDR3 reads TGCAGCGTTGAGGTGGCGGGGGGAGGAGATACGCAGTATTTT. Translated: CSVEVAGGGDTQYF.

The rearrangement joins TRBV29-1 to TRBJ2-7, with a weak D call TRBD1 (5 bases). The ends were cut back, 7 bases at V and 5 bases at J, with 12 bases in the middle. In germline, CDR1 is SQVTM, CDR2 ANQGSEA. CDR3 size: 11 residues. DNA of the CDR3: TGCAGCGCCTCCAGGGTCGACGAGCAGTACTTC. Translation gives CSASRVDEQYF.

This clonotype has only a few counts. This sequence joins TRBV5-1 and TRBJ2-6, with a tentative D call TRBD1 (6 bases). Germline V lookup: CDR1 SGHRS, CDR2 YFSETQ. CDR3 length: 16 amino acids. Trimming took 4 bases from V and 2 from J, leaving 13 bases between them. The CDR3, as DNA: TGCGCCAGCAGCCCAGGGTCAGGGGCTGGGGCCAACGTCCTGACTTTC. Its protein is CASSPGSGAGANVLTF.

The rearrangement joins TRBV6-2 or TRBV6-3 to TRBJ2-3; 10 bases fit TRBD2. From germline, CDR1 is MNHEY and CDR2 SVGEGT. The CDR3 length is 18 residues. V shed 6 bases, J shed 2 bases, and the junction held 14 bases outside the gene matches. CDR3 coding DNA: TGTGCCAGCAGGCAACTGGGGTCTAGCGGGGGCTTCACAGATACGCAGTATTTT. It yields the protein CASRQLGSSGGFTDTQYF.

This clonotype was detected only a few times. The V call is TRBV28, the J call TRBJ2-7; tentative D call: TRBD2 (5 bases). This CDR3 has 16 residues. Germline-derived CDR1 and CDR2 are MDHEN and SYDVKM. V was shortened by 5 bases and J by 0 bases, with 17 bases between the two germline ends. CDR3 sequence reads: CASSPGIRRSSYEQYV. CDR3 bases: TGTGCCAGCAGTCCGGGGATCAGGAGGAGCTCCTACGAGCAGTACGTC.

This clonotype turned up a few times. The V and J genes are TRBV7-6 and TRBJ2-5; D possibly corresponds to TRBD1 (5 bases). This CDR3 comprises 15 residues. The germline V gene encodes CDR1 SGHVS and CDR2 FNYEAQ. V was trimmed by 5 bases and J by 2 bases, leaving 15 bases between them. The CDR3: CASSTRQGRQETQYF. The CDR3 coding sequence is TGTGCCAGCAGCACCCGGCAGGGTCGTCAAGAGACCCAGTACTTC.

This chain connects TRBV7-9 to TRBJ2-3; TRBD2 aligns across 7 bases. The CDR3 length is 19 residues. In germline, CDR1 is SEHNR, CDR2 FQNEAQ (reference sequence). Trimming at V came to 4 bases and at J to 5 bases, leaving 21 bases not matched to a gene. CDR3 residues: CASSSLSGAGVIRGDTQYF. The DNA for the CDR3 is TGTGCCAGCAGCTCCCTCTCCGGGGCGGGGGTCATTAGGGGAGATACGCAGTATTTT.

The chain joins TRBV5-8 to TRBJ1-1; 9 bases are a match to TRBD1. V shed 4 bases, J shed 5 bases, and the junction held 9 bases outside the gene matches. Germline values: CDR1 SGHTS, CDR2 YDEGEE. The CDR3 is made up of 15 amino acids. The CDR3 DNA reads TGTGCCAGCAGCATACAGGGGGCGCCGGGAACTGAAGCTTTCTTT. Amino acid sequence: CASSIQGAPGTEAFF.